The source of this T cell receptor beta chain is a study of T cell clones after liver transplantation (dated by TCRdb to the late 2010s). Describing the broader study: The samples were obtained from ITN030ST, a randomized trial that attempted immunosuppression withdrawal within 2 years after liver transplantation. Third party-reactive TCRbeta sequences from pre-transplant MLRs were also identified as an antigen-independent comparator for donor-reactive sequences. Of the 8 liver transplant recipients making up the studied cohort, 3 were classified as tolerant and 5 as non-tolerant. Of the eight recipients, a few were HCV-positive, while the remaining recipients had been transplanted for non-autoimmune, non-viral indications. Blood samples were collected pre-transplant, pre-randomization before withdrawal, and post-randomization after either full withdrawal or failed withdrawal. No induction therapy was given to the subjects, and standard immunosuppression was administered until randomization at 12-24 months post-transplant. Tolerance was defined as complete withdrawal of immunosuppression for at least one year without a rise in liver enzymes beyond twice the upper limit of normal. Donor-reactive T cell clones were identified by TCRbeta sequencing after a pre-transplant mixed lymphocyte reaction and then tracked in post-transplant blood. Beyond this particular receptor, the publication reports: In two subjects, low numbers of available donor cells limited the measurable donor-reactive repertoire. When repertoire turnover was taken into account, detection of donor-reactive sequences was significantly reduced in 7 of 8 subjects for CD4 and in 8 of 8 subjects for CD8. Because of small, heterogeneous patient numbers and non-standardized post-transplant time points, the conclusions were only preliminary. In most of the 8 subjects, regardless of tolerance or HCV status, circulating donor-reactive CD4 TCRbeta sequences dropped significantly post-transplant. A greater decline was seen for donor-reactive sequences than for third party-reactive sequences, suggesting partial antigen-specific deletion unrelated to withdrawal success. Without allograft tissue specimens, donor-reactive T cells may have migrated into the graft rather than being deleted.

Concerning this clone: This clone's antigen is unknown. No base-level quality is on record; no much larger clone is a single base apart.

High-throughput TCRbeta CDR3 sequencing of frozen genomic DNA was performed by immunoSEQ, with PCR amplification, mapping, bias correction and internal controls included. The study's processing was this. Only productive rearrangements were retained, with each unique TCRbeta sequence defined by its CDR3 nucleotide sequence together with its V and J gene. For a sequence to be called donor-reactive, it needed a frequency of at least 0.01% and at least 5-fold expansion in CFSE-low cells compared with unstimulated pre-transplant cells. Minimum frequency thresholds were set for each subject based on the unstimulated sample with the lowest template count, ensuring at least 90% detection power. Jensen-Shannon divergence between the top 1000 TCRbeta sequences after and before transplant was used to measure repertoire turnover. Changes in detection of donor-reactive sequences were assessed with two-sided Fisher's exact tests. The immuneACCESS repertoire file appears here via TCRdb, limited to in-frame rearrangements. These files lack a portion of the clones; in checked studies, under half of the deficit traces to unresolved V genes, and the cause of the others is not known. V and J calls and clone size follow that table, whereas D and trimming were derived from the DNA. Here the sample has 95,000 to 130,000 clones; 90% occur a single time. The top ten clones comprise 0.8% to 0.9% of the sample.

Thawed unstimulated PBMCs were stained for CD3, CD4 and CD8 and FACS-sorted into CD3+CD4+ and CD3+CD8+ populations. All 8 studied subjects were randomized to withdrawal of immunosuppression. The Qiagen DNeasy Blood and Tissue Kit was used to isolate genomic DNA. Counted from cysteine to phenylalanine, this CDR3 has 13 amino acids. Just the 39-base CDR3 DNA is kept, in frame starting at base 1. V was cut back by 5 bases and J by 5 bases, leaving a gap of 12 bases between them. CDR1 and CDR2, per the germline V gene, are SNHLY and FYNNEI. This clonotype was obtained from a human patient who received a liver transplant. In patients who had a transplant, some T cells may come from the graft donor. The input for sequencing was CD4+ T cells from blood, taken 12 months after liver transplant. The rearranged chain carries TRBV2 and TRBJ1-2; TRBD1 is a weak D gene call, 5 bases matching. CDR3 region: CASSSLGAYGYTF. The DNA sequence is TGTGCCAGCAGTTCTCTAGGGGCATATGGCTACACCTTC.